These T cell receptor beta chains were read from a single sample in a study of cytotoxic CD8 clonotypes in ibrutinib-treated CLL. This table comes from immunoSEQ multiplex PCR, and its TCRdb copy is limited to in-frame clones, with some not included. Among tens of thousands of clones listed, 57% were seen once. The specimen comprised PBMCs, sampled after 12 months of ibrutinib treatment. These receptors all stem from a human donor with chronic lymphocytic leukemia. Each CDR3 is given with its conserved first and last residue. Fields, in order: J gene, clone size, V gene, D gene, CDR3 protein, CDR3 DNA. The D gene is left open where the match is weak. Size is stated for part of the rows, as once, few or many counts, or as a class when the clone is expanded.

TRBJ1-1,-,TRBV19,TRBD1,CASSPTGGTEAFF,TGTGCCAGTAGCCCTACAGGGGGCACTGAAGCTTTCTTT
TRBJ2-1,-,TRBV5-1,-,CASSQIGGSNEQFF,TGCGCCAGCAGCCAGATTGGAGGGAGCAATGAGCAGTTCTTC
TRBJ1-3,-,TRBV2,-,CASSGGRGKAGNTIYF,TGTGCCAGCAGTGGAGGCAGGGGAAAAGCTGGAAACACCATATATTTT
TRBJ1-1,-,TRBV7-2,-,CASSLDRPKMNTEAFF,TGTGCCAGCAGCTTGGACAGACCAAAAATGAACACTGAAGCTTTCTTT
TRBJ2-5,-,TRBV5-1,-,CASSLSLPPGSTQETQYF,TGCGCCAGCAGCTTGAGCCTCCCCCCGGGTAGCACACAAGAGACCCAGTACTTC
TRBJ1-4,-,TRBV5-5,-,CASSRTEKLFF,TGTGCCAGCAGCCGGACTGAAAAACTGTTTTTT
TRBJ1-1,once,TRBV5-1,-,CASSPGGFPNTEAFF,TGCGCCAGCAGCCCGGGAGGTTTTCCGAACACTGAAGCTTTCTTT
TRBJ1-3,few,TRBV27,-,CASSREDGNTIYF,TGTGCCAGCAGCAGGGAAGATGGAAACACCATATATTTT
TRBJ1-3,-,TRBV6-5,TRBD1,CASGKQGARGNTIYF,TGTGCCAGCGGGAAACAGGGGGCGCGTGGAAACACCATATATTTT
TRBJ2-1,few,TRBV6-5,TRBD2,CASSYPGLAGTNEQFF,TGTGCCAGCAGTTACCCGGGACTAGCGGGGACCAATGAGCAGTTCTTC
TRBJ1-1,once,TRBV27,-,CASSLSPGNTEAFF,TGTGCCAGCAGTTTATCGCCGGGGAACACTGAAGCTTTCTTT
TRBJ2-2,-,TRBV7-6,TRBD2,CASSPGTSTGELFF,TGTGCCAGCAGCCCCGGGACTAGCACCGGGGAGCTGTTTTTT
TRBJ2-1,-,TRBV4-2,-,CASSQGSGIYNEQFF,TGTGCCAGCAGCCAAGGATCCGGCATCTACAATGAGCAGTTCTTC
TRBJ1-4,-,TRBV7-9,-,CASSLVGNPTNEKLFF,TGTGCCAGCAGCTTAGTAGGAAATCCAACTAATGAAAAACTGTTTTTT
TRBJ1-5,-,TRBV19,-,CASSPLGGPGDQPQHF,TGTGCCAGTAGTCCATTGGGAGGACCGGGCGATCAGCCCCAGCATTTT
TRBJ2-2,many,TRBV7-8,-,CASSLAHSGELFF,TGTGCCAGCAGCTTAGCGCATAGCGGGGAGCTGTTTTTT
TRBJ2-7,-,TRBV11-2,-,CASSWVVYGEQYF,TGTGCCAGCAGCTGGGTCGTGTATGGGGAGCAGTACTTC
TRBJ2-1,-,TRBV29-1,-,CSVRGKGDEQFF,TGCAGCGTTCGGGGCAAGGGCGATGAGCAGTTCTTC
TRBJ1-4,-,TRBV5-1,-,CASREGDDEKLFF,TGCGCCAGCAGGGAAGGGGATGATGAAAAACTGTTTTTT
TRBJ1-4,-,TRBV15,-,CATSRDRAVELFF,TGTGCCACCAGCAGAGATCGGGCAGTTGAACTGTTTTTT
TRBJ1-1,many,TRBV5-6,-,CASSQGHYTEAFF,TGTGCCAGCAGCCAGGGACACTACACTGAAGCTTTCTTT
TRBJ2-7,large,TRBV6-5,-,CASSYSIVRDDEQYF,TGTGCCAGCAGTTACTCGATCGTTAGGGACGACGAGCAGTACTTC
TRBJ1-5,few,TRBV15,-,CATSTGRNNQPQHF,TGTGCCACCAGCACGGGACGGAACAATCAGCCCCAGCATTTT
TRBJ2-1,-,TRBV2,TRBD2,CASRVLALREKFF,TGTGCCAGCAGGGTACTAGCGTTAAGGGAGAAGTTCTTC
TRBJ2-2,-,TRBV6-1,-,CASSGRLGNTGELFF,TGTGCCAGCAGTGGGCGACTAGGGAACACCGGGGAGCTGTTTTTT
TRBJ2-7,-,TRBV7-8,-,CASSSRGGNEQYF,TGTGCCAGCAGCTCAAGAGGGGGGAACGAGCAGTACTTC